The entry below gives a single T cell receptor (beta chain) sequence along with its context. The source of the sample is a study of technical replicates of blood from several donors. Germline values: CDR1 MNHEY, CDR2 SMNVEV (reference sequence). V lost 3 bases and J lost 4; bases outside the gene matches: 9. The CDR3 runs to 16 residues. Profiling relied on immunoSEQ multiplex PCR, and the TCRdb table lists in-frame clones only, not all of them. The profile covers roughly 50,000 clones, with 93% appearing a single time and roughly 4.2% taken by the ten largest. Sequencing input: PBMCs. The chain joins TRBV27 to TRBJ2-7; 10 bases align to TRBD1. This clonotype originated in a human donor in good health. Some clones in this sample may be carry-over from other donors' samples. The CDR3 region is CASSLSGQGDWYEQYF. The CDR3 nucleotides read TGTGCCAGCAGTTTGTCCGGACAGGGGGATTGGTACGAGCAGTACTTC.